This record concerns one T cell receptor (beta chain) sequence. Its antigen is still unknown. After removal of 3 bases from V and 4 bases from J, the junction contained 3 bases not matched to a gene. This CDR3 contains 13 residues. Germline CDR1 reads SNHLY; CDR2 reads FYNNEI. PCR primers comprised 60 Vbeta and 13 Jbeta primers. Some clones are missing from TCRdb's copy, which holds only in-frame ones; the method was immunoSEQ multiplex PCR. The record lists 150,000 or so clones, of which the ten most abundant hold over 1%. These data originate in a study of cytomegalovirus exposure and HLA in healthy donors. Study-level findings and limits: The authors assumed roughly uniform sequencing depth across donors for presence/absence analyses. In an earlier analysis, most TCR beta V segments were productive about 87% or about 30% of the time. The authors enumerated roughly 160 TCR beta chains as linked to cytomegalovirus. Later analysis showed TCR association rates varying by HLA locus, highest for DRB1 and lowest for HLA-C.

The chain uses TRBV2 and TRBJ2-7; 7 bases agree with TRBD1. This TCR was recovered from a woman aged 60 to 75 in good health and CMV-seronegative. Source material: PBMCs. The CDR3 nucleotides read TGTGCCAGCAGTGAGACAGGGCAATACGAGCAGTACTTC. Its protein is CASSETGQYEQYF.